Listed below are T cell receptor beta chains from one sample, sequenced in a study of response to subunit inactivated influenza vaccine. One entry per CDR3 protein, called by TCRdb with MiXCR from the RT-PCR reads. The sample includes about 610,000 distinct CDR3 sequences, around 15% of them seen just once. Sequencing was performed on PBMCs from blood, taken 11 to 12 days after vaccination. The receptor set was obtained from a man aged 50-59 years who received an inactivated influenza vaccine. CDR3s leave out the opening cysteine and the closing phenylalanine or tryptophan. The order of the fields is V gene, J gene, CDR3 length, CDR3 protein.

>TRBV20-1|TRBJ1-1|10
SAKTGDVGAF
>TRBV19|TRBJ2-5|9
ASVGGETQY
>TRBV3-1|TRBJ2-7|13
ASSARGLGPYEQY
>TRBV6-2/TRBV6-3|TRBJ2-2|14
ASSRRDRVNTGELF
>TRBV5-1|TRBJ2-2|11
ASSSGEPGELF
>TRBV20-1|TRBJ1-2|12
SASRQGSGYGYT
>TRBV5-1|TRBJ1-1|14
ASSIRTGTQNTEAF
>TRBV7-2|TRBJ2-1|13
ASSGWGQGYDEQF
>TRBV29-1|TRBJ2-1|12
SAQVTSGGLLQF
>TRBV7-9|TRBJ2-5|13
ASSLSTWYQETQY
>TRBV6-1|TRBJ2-2|13
ASNDRSRRTGELF
>TRBV5-1|TRBJ1-5|13
ASSKSGGVGQPQH
>TRBV21-1|TRBJ2-3|12
ASSKARVTDTQY
>TRBV4-2|TRBJ2-3|12
ASSPSGSTDTQY
>TRBV4-2|TRBJ1-4|12
ASSQVGTDEKLF
>TRBV4-3|TRBJ2-7|14
ASSQQTGTPIYEQY